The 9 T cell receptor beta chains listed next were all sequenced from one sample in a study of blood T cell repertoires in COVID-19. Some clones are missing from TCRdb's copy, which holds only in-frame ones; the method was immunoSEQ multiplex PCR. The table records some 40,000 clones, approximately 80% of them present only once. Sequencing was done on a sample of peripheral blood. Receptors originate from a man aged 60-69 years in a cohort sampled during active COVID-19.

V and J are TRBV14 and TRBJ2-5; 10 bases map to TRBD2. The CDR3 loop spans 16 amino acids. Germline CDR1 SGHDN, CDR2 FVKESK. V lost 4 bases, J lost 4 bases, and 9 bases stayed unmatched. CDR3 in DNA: TGTGCCAGCAGCCCCACCGGGACTAGCGTAAGAGAGACCCAGTACTTC. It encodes CASSPTGTSVRETQYF.

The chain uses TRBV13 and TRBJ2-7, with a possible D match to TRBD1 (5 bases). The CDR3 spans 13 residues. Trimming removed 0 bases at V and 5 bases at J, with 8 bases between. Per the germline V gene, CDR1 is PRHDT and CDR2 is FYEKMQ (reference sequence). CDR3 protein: CASSLGGPDEQYF. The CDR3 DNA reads TGTGCCAGCAGCTTAGGGGGGCCCGACGAGCAGTACTTC.

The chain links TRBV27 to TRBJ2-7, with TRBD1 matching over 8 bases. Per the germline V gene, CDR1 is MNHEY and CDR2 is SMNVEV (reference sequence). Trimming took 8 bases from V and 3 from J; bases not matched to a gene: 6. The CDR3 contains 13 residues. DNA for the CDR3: TGTGCCAGCGGAGGACAGGGCTACTACGAGCAGTACTTC. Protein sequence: CASGGQGYYEQYF.

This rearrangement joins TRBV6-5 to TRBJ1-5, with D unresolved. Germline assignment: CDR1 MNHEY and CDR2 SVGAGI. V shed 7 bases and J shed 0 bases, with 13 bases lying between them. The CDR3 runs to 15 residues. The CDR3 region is CASTEAGNSNQPQHF. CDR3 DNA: TGTGCCAGCACCGAGGCCGGGAATAGCAATCAGCCCCAGCATTTT.

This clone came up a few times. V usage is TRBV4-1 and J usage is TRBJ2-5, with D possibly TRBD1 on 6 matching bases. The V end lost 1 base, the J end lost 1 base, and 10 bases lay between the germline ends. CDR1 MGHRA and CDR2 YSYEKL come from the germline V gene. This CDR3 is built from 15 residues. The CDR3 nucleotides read TGCGCCAGCAGCCAAGGACAGGCGCCCCAAGAGACCCAGTACTTC. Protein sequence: CASSQGQAPQETQYF.

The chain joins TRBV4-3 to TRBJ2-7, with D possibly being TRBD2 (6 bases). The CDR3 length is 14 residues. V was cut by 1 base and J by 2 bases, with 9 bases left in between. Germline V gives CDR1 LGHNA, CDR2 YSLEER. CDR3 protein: CASSQAAGPYEQYF. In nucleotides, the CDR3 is TGCGCCAGCAGCCAAGCGGCGGGACCCTACGAGCAGTACTTC.

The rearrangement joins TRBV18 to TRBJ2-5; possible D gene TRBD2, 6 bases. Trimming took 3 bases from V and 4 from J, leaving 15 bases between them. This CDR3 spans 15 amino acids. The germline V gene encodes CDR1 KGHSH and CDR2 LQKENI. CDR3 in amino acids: CASSPASGSRETQYF. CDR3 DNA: TGTGCCAGCTCACCCGCGTCCGGGAGTCGAGAGACCCAGTACTTC.

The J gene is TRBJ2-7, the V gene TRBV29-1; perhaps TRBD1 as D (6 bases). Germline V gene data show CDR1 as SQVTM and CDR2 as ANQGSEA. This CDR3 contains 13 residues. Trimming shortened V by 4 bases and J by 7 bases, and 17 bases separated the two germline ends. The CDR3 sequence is CSVADSTLVEQYF. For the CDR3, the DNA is TGCAGCGTTGCGGACAGCACCCTGGTAGAGCAGTACTTC.

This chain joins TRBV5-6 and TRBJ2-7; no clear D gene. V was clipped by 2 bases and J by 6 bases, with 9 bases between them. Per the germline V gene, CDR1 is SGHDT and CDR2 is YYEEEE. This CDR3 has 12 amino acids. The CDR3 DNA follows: TGTGCCAGCAGCTTTACGGTCTCCGAGCAGTACTTC. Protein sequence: CASSFTVSEQYF.